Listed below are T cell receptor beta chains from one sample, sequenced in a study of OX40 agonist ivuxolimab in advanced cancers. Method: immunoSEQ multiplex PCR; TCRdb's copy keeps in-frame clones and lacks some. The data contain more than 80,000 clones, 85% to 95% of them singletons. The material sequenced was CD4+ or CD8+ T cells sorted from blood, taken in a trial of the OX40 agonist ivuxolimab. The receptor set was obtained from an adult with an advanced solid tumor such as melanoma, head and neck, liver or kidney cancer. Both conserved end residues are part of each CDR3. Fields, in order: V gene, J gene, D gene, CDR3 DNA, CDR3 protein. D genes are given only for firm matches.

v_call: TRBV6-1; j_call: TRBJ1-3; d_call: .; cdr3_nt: TGTGCCAGCAGTGTAGAGACGCGGAACACCATATATTTT; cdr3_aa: CASSVETRNTIYF
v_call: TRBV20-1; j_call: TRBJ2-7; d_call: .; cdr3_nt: TGCAGTGCCACTGGGCTCCTGGAGCAGTACTTC; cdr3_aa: CSATGLLEQYF
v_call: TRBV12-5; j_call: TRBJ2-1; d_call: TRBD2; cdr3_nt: TGTGCTAGTGGTTTAAGTCTAGCGGGGGGCGGTTCCTACAATGAGCAGTTCTTC; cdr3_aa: CASGLSLAGGGSYNEQFF
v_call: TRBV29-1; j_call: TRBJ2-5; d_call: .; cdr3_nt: TGCAGCGTTGCCGGGCCAGGGGAGACCCAGTACTTC; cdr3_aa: CSVAGPGETQYF
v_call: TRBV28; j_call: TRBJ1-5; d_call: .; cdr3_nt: TGTGCCAGCAGTTTCAGACCATGGGATCAGCCCCAGCATTTT; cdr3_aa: CASSFRPWDQPQHF
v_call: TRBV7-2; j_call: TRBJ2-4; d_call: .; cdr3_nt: TGTGCCAGCAGCTCAAGCTCGGGAAACATTCAGTACTTC; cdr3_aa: CASSSSSGNIQYF
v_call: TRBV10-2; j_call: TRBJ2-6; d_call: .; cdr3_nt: TGCGCCAGCAGGGGCCTCTCTGGGGCCAACGTCCTGACTTTC; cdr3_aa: CASRGLSGANVLTF
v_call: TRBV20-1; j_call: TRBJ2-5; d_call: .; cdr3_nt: TGCAGTGCTAGCATTCAGACCCAGTACTTC; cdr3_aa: CSASIQTQYF
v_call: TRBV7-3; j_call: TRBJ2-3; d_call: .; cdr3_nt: TGTGCCAGCAGCTTTTCGGGAAATGAAGCAGATACGCAGTATTTT; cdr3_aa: CASSFSGNEADTQYF
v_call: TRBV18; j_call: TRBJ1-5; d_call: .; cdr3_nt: TGTGCCAGCTCACCACAAGGCAATCAGCCCCAGCATTTT; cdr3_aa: CASSPQGNQPQHF
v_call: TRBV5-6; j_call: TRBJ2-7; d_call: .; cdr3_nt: TGTGCCAGCAGCTTACGTGGGGAGTACGAGCAGTACTTC; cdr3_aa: CASSLRGEYEQYF
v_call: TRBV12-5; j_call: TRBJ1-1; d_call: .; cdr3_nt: TGTGCTAGTGGTTTGATCGTCAGGGCGAACACTGAAGCTTTCTTT; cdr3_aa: CASGLIVRANTEAFF